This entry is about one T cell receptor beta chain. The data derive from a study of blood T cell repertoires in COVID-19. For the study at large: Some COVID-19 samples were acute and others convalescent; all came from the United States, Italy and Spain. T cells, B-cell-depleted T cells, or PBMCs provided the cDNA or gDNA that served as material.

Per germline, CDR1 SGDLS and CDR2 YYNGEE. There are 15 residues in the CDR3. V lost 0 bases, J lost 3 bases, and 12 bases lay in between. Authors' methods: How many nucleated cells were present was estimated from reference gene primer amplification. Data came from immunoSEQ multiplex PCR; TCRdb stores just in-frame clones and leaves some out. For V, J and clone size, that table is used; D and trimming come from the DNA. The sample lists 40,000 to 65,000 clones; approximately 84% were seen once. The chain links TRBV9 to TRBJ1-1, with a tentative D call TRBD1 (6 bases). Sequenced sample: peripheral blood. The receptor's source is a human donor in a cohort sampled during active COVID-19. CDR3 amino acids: CASSVARGGDTEAFF. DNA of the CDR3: TGTGCCAGCAGCGTAGCCCGAGGGGGGGACACTGAAGCTTTCTTT. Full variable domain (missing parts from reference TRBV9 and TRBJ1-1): DSGVTQTPKHLITATGQRVTLRCSPRSGDLSVYWYQQSLDQGLQFLIQYYNGEERAKGNILERFSAQQFPDLHSELNLSSLELGDSALYFCASSVARGGDTEAFFGQGTRLTVV.